This T cell receptor (beta chain) was documented in a study of blood T cell repertoires in COVID-19. The V gene's germline CDR1 is SNHLY and CDR2 FYNNEI. V was pared by 7 bases and J by 5 bases, with 5 bases of the junction left unmatched. The CDR3 length is 14 residues. This clone has only one observation. Only in-frame clones appear in the TCRdb table, and some are missing; sequencing was by immunoSEQ multiplex PCR. Here the sample spans 150,000 to 200,000 clones, approximately 90% being singletons. The V call is TRBV2, the J call TRBJ1-3, with 10 positions matching TRBD1. What was sequenced was peripheral blood. The source of this sequence is a man aged 35 to 55 with active or convalescent COVID-19. The CDR3 DNA follows: TGTGCCAGCACCGAGGGACAGGGGAGAAACACCATATATTTT. It codes for CASTEGQGRNTIYF. Variable domain in full (rest from reference TRBV2 and TRBJ1-3): EPEVTQTPSHQVTQMGQEVILRCVPISNHLYFYWYRQILGQKVEFLVSFYNNEISEKSEIFDDQFSVERPDGSNFTLKIRSTKLEDSAMYFCASTEGQGRNTIYFGEGSWLTVV.